This T cell receptor (beta chain) was captured by sequencing in a study of cytomegalovirus exposure and HLA in healthy donors. Study-level points and caveats: There were over 150 TCR beta chains listed as cytomegalovirus-associated.

This clone was seen a single time. The antigen is not known. After removal of 4 bases from V and 3 bases from J, the junction contained 11 bases not matched to a gene. CDR3 size: 18 residues. Looked up from germline, CDR1 is SGHRS and CDR2 is YFSETQ. Some clones are missing from TCRdb's copy, which holds only in-frame ones; the method was immunoSEQ multiplex PCR. The profile shows over 150,000 clones, about 90% of them singletons. The chain is built from TRBV5-1 and TRBJ2-7, with 15 positions matching TRBD2. Sequencing was performed on PBMCs. The sequence derives from a woman aged 18-29 years in good health and CMV-seropositive. The CDR3 DNA follows: TGCGCCAGCAGCGGGGGACTAGCGGGAGGTATCCCCCTCTACGAGCAGTACTTC. This encodes CASSGGLAGGIPLYEQYF. Together with reference TRBV5-1 and TRBJ2-7, the CDR3 gives the full variable domain: KAGVTQTPRYLIKTRGQQVTLSCSPISGHRSVSWYQQTPGQGLQFLFEYFSETQRNKGNFPGRFSGRQFSNSRSEMNVSTLELGDSALYLCASSGGLAGGIPLYEQYFGPGTRLTVT.